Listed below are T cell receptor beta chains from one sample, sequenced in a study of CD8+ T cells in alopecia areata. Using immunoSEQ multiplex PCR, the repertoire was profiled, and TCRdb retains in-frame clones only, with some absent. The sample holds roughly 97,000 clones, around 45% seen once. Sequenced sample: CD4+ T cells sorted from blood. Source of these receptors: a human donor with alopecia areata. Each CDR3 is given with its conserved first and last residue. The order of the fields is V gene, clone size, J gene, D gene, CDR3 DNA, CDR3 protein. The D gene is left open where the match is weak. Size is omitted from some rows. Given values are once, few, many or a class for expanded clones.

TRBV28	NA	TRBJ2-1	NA	TGTGCCAGCAGTTCTCCACAGCTGTACAATGAGCAGTTCTTC	CASSSPQLYNEQFF
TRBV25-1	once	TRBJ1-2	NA	TGTGCCAGCAGTGGCATTTTTGGCTACACCTTC	CASSGIFGYTF
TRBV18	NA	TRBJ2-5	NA	TGTGCCAGCTCACTCTCTCCGCTGACACCCCAGAAGACCCAGTACTTC	CASSLSPLTPQKTQYF
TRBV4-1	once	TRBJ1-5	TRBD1	TGCGCCAGCAGCCAAGATCCGGGACAGGGGAATCAGCCCCAGCATTTT	CASSQDPGQGNQPQHF
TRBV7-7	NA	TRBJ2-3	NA	TGTGCCAGCAGCTTAGGGCTAGGGGACACAGATACGCAGTATTTT	CASSLGLGDTDTQYF
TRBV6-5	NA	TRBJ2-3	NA	TGTGCCAGCAGGAGCCCTGGGTCAGATACGCAGTATTTT	CASRSPGSDTQYF
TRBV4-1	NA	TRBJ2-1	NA	TGCGCCAGCAGCCAAGCCTCAGACAGCTATGAGCAGTTCTTC	CASSQASDSYEQFF
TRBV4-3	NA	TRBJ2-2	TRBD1	TGCGCCAGCAGCCAAAGGGACAGGGTCAACACCGGGGAGCTGTTTTTT	CASSQRDRVNTGELFF
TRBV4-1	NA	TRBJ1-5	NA	TGCGCCAGCAGCCAAGAACCACAGTGGGGCAATCAGCCCCAGCATTTT	CASSQEPQWGNQPQHF
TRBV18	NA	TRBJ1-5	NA	TGTGCCAGCTCACCAGTGCAATATCAGCCCCAGCATTTT	CASSPVQYQPQHF
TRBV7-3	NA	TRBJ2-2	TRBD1	TGTGCCAGCAGCCCGCTCAGGACAGGGCTAGGAACCGGGGAGCTGTTTTTT	CASSPLRTGLGTGELFF
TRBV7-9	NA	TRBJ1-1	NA	TGTGCCAGCAGCTTAGAACGGCCTGAAGCTTTCTTT	CASSLERPEAFF
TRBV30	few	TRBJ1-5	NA	TGTGCCTGGAGTTTTCGGGGGTTGCGCAATCAGCCCCAGCATTTT	CAWSFRGLRNQPQHF
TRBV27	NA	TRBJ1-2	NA	TGTGCCAGCAGTTTCTCCGGGCCACCCTACTATGGCTACACCTTC	CASSFSGPPYYGYTF
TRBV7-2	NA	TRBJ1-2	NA	TGTGCCAGCAGCTTAGGAGTAGCCAGGGACTATGGCTACACCTTC	CASSLGVARDYGYTF
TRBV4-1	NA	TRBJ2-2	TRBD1	TGCGCCAGCAGCCAAGAATACAGGGGGCGCAACACCGGGGAGCTGTTTTTT	CASSQEYRGRNTGELFF
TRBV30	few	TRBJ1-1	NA	TGTGCCTGGAGTGTGGCAGGGGACACTGAAGCTTTCTTT	CAWSVAGDTEAFF
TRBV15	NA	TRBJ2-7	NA	TGTGCCACCAGCAGAGAACCCGGGGTTCAAGAGTACTTC	CATSREPGVQEYF
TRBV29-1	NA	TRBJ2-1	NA	TGCAGCGTTGTTTTGGATTCCAATGAGCAGTTCTTC	CSVVLDSNEQFF
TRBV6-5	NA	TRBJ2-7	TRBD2	TGTGCCAGCAGGCTAGCGGGGGGGTCTTCTGTGGAGCAGTACTTC	CASRLAGGSSVEQYF
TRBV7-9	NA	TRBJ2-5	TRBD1	TGTGCCAGCAGCGCGGGACAGGGAGGAGAGACCCAGTACTTC	CASSAGQGGETQYF
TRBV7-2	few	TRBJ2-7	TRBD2	TGTGCCAGCAGCTCTACTAGCGGGGGAATCTACGAGCAGTACTTC	CASSSTSGGIYEQYF
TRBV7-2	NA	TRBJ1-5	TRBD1	TGTGCCAGCAGCTGGACAGGGATGGGGCAGCCCCAGCATTTT	CASSWTGMGQPQHF
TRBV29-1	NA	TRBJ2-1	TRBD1	TGCAGCGTTGATCCAGGACAGGTCTCAAGCTCCTACAATGAGCAGTTCTTC	CSVDPGQVSSSYNEQFF
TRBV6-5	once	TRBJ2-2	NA	TGTGCCAGCCATAAATACTCAAACACCGGGGAGCTGTTTTTT	CASHKYSNTGELFF
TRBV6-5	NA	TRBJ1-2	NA	TGTGCCAGCAGAAGGGACACCTTAAACTATGGCTACACCTTC	CASRRDTLNYGYTF
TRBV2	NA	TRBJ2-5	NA	TGTGCCAGCAGCCGGGACCAGAGCCAAGAGACCCAGTACTTC	CASSRDQSQETQYF